The clone carrying this T cell receptor beta chain was seen only a few times. Antigen unknown. This sample was included in a study of T cells after yellow fever vaccination. Overall study results and limits: Clones that expanded after primary vaccination mostly reappeared after the booster (roughly 97% CD4, 75% to 90% CD8).

J lost 6 bases, V lost 4 bases, and 8 bases had no gene match. This CDR3 contains 14 residues. Germline V gives CDR1 LGHNA, CDR2 YNFKEQ. In TCRdb, the 5' RACE reads were re-called with MiXCR into one record per CDR3 protein. The data hold some 300,000 distinct CDR3 sequences, with 8.5% to 10% observed a single time. The sample in question was CD4+ T cells sorted from PBMCs, obtained 5 days after the yellow fever booster vaccination. The J gene is TRBJ1-1, the V gene TRBV4-2; 7 bases are a match to TRBD1. This TCR was sampled from a man younger than 35 who received the YFV17D yellow fever vaccine. DNA of the CDR3: TGTGCCAGCAGCCGAACAGGGGCATCGTCTGAAGCTTTCTTT. Translated, it gives CASSRTGASSEAFF.